The 10 T cell receptor beta chains presented below share a single source sample, sequenced in a study of CD8 T cells in Susac syndrome. An amount of RNA that ranged from roughly 0.45 to 1 ug was reverse transcribed with random hexamers. Via MiXCR, TCRdb re-called the immunoSEQ multiplex PCR reads, giving one row per CDR3 protein. This table has around 220,000 distinct CDR3 sequences, 80% to 95% appearing once. Sequencing was performed on CD8+ T cells from PBMCs. These receptors were obtained from a human donor with multiple sclerosis.

The chain couples TRBV7-9 to TRBJ2-2; tentative D call: TRBD2 (7 bases). Germline lookup yields CDR1 SEHNR and CDR2 FQNEAQ (reference sequence). The CDR3 has 16 residues. V lost 4 bases and J lost 5, with 17 bases in between. In DNA, the CDR3 is TGTGCCAGCAGCTCGCGGGGGCCCCCTGAAACCGGGGAGCTGTTTTTT. It is translated as CASSSRGPPETGELFF. The full variable domain, with the rest looked up from reference TRBV7-9 and TRBJ2-2, is DTGVSQNPRHKITKRGQNVTFRCDPISEHNRLYWYRQTLGQGPEFLTYFQNEAQLEKSRLLSDRFSAERPKGSFSTLEIQRTEQGDSAMYLCASSSRGPPETGELFFGEGSRLTVL.

This clonotype was seen a handful of times. V and J are TRBV5-1 and TRBJ1-1; possibly TRBD1 for D (6 bases). The CDR3 runs to 12 residues. CDR1 SGHRS and CDR2 YFSETQ come from the germline V gene. V was shortened by 5 bases and J by 1 base, with 6 bases between the two germline ends. The CDR3: CASRTGNTEAFF. The DNA of the CDR3 is TGCGCCAGCAGGACAGGGAACACTGAAGCTTTCTTT.

The chain joins TRBV7-9 to TRBJ1-4, with no clear D. Germline values: CDR1 SEHNR, CDR2 FQNEAQ (reference sequence). This CDR3 is 15 amino acids long. The V and J ends lost 5 bases and 0 bases respectively, with 10 bases between them. The CDR3 loop reads CASSAGAATNEKLFF. The DNA for the CDR3 is TGTGCCAGCAGCGCGGGCGCGGCAACTAATGAAAAACTGTTTTTT.

This clonotype was found a few times. The V gene is TRBV2, the J gene TRBJ2-2; no clear D gene. The CDR3 runs to 13 residues. CDR1 SNHLY and CDR2 FYNNEI come from the germline V gene. V was pared by 6 bases and J by 2 bases, with 7 bases between. The CDR3 reads CASSHPNTGELFF. CDR3 sequence (DNA): TGTGCCAGCAGCCACCCTAACACCGGGGAGCTGTTTTTT.

This chain joins TRBV7-3 and TRBJ1-1; TRBD1 is a possible D gene (5 bases). V was pared by 2 bases and J by 0 bases, with 13 bases between. The CDR3 is 16 residues long. Germline values: CDR1 SGHTA, CDR2 FQGTGA. In nucleotides, the CDR3 is TGTGCCAGCAGCTTAGGGGCGAATAGGATGAACACTGAAGCTTTCTTT. Encoded protein: CASSLGANRMNTEAFF. The whole variable domain, remainder taken from reference TRBV7-3 and TRBJ1-1, is GAGVSQTPSNKVTEKGKYVELRCDPISGHTALYWYRQSLGQGPEFLIYFQGTGAADDSGLPNDRFFAVRPEGSVSTLKIQRTERGDSAVYLCASSLGANRMNTEAFFGQGTRLTVV.

The genes are TRBV9 and TRBJ1-3; no definite D call. Germline lookup yields CDR1 SGDLS and CDR2 YYNGEE. The CDR3 is 13 amino acids. V shed 0 bases and J shed 5 bases, with 6 bases lying between them. The CDR3 loop is CASSVGHRNTIYF. Written as DNA, the CDR3 is TGTGCCAGCAGCGTAGGCCACCGAAACACCATATATTTT.

This clonotype was observed once. CDR3 coding DNA: TGTGCCAGCAGTTCGACGGACAGCACAGATACGCAGTATTTT. It yields the protein CASSSTDSTDTQYF. The rearrangement uses TRBV12-3 or TRBV12-4 and TRBJ2-3, with D unresolved. With 4 bases removed from V and 0 bases from J, the gap between germline ends came to 8 bases. The CDR3 loop spans 14 amino acids.

CDR3 in amino acids: CASSLVQGTEAFF. The CDR3 DNA sequence: TGTGCCAGCAGCTTGGTTCAGGGTACTGAAGCTTTCTTT. The chain has TRBV7-9 and TRBJ1-1; tentatively, D is TRBD1 (5 bases). Looked up from germline, CDR1 is SEHNR and CDR2 is FQNEAQ (reference sequence). V gave up 3 bases and J gave up 5 bases, with 10 bases separating them. This CDR3 has 13 amino acids. Looking up the rest from reference TRBV7-9 and TRBJ1-1 gives the full variable domain: DTGVSQNPRHKITKRGQNVTFRCDPISEHNRLYWYRQTLGQGPEFLTYFQNEAQLEKSRLLSDRFSAERPKGSFSTLEIQRTEQGDSAMYLCASSLVQGTEAFFGQGTRLTVV.

The chain is built from TRBV20-1 and TRBJ2-2, with D perhaps matching TRBD1 (6 bases). V was cut by 2 bases and J by 2 bases, with 15 bases left in between. From germline, CDR1 is DFQATT and CDR2 SNEGSKA (reference sequence). The CDR3 has 16 residues. CDR3 loop: CSARPRTAANTGELFF. DNA of the CDR3: TGCAGTGCTAGACCCCGGACAGCCGCCAACACCGGGGAGCTGTTTTTT.

V gene TRBV12-3 or TRBV12-4 combines with J gene TRBJ1-2; 7 bases fit TRBD1. V lost 2 bases, J lost 3 bases, and 3 bases stayed unmatched. The CDR3 loop spans 14 amino acids. CDR3 nucleotide sequence: TGTGCCAGCAGTTTAATAGGGACAGACTATGGCTACACCTTC. Translation gives CASSLIGTDYGYTF.